This T cell receptor (beta chain) was sequenced during a study of identical twins. General study findings and limits: Out-of-frame alpha sequences that twins shared showed excess low generation probability. The presence of invariant MAIT and iNKT cells could partly confound analyses of zero-insertion sequences. Cord blood beta clonotypes that were abundant carried fewer insertions, and memory repertoires showed no such trend.

The CDR3 loop spans 14 amino acids. Germline V gives CDR1 KGHDR, CDR2 SFDVKD. Trimming stripped 7 bases from V and 5 bases from J, with 16 bases between. MiXCR was run by TCRdb on the 5' RACE reads, yielding one entry per CDR3 protein. The sample has about 920,000 distinct CDR3 sequences, roughly an eighth seen once. This clonotype was detected many times. Its antigen remains unknown. This sample was also put to use in a study of yellow fever vaccine responses in identical twins.

Sequencing used PBMCs. This rearrangement joins TRBV24-1 to TRBJ2-5; no clear D gene. This clonotype was sampled from a woman between 18 and 29 years old in good health. CDR3 nucleotides: TGTGCCACCAGCGCCGCAATGGGTACGGAGACCCAGTACTTC. The encoded protein is CATSAAMGTETQYF.